This T cell receptor beta chain was retrieved from a study of human T cells and chemical hapten exposure. This CDR3 is built from 15 residues. Germline CDR1 reads MNHEY; CDR2 reads SVGAGI. V lost 3 bases, J lost 3 bases, and 4 bases stayed unmatched. As for this clonotype: Its specificity is unknown.

The library attached unique molecular identifiers to individual cDNA molecules. Each CDR3 protein gets one entry after TCRdb re-called the RACE reads with MiXCR. The sample includes some 190,000 distinct CDR3 sequences, 20% to 25% of them seen just once. Time point here: patch test 1, 2 weeks after DPC sensitization. Indicated treatment: therapeutic diphenylcyclopropenone sensitization with weekly scalp DPC. Study outcomes and limitations: Expanded TCRs produced significantly more large CDR3 similarity clusters than controls did. With regard to DPC sensitization, TCRs above 1 in 1000 frequency did not change.

This sequence joins TRBV6-5 and TRBJ2-5; 10 nucleotides agree with TRBD1. The receptor comes from a woman between 50 and 59 years old with alopecia areata. Some clones in this sample may be carry-over from other donors' samples. The input for sequencing was whole blood, taken in connection with sensitization to the hapten diphenylcyclopropenone (DPC). The CDR3 nucleotides read TGTGCCAGCAGTTATGACAGGGGGCGGAAAGAGACCCAGTACTTC. It translates to CASSYDRGRKETQYF.